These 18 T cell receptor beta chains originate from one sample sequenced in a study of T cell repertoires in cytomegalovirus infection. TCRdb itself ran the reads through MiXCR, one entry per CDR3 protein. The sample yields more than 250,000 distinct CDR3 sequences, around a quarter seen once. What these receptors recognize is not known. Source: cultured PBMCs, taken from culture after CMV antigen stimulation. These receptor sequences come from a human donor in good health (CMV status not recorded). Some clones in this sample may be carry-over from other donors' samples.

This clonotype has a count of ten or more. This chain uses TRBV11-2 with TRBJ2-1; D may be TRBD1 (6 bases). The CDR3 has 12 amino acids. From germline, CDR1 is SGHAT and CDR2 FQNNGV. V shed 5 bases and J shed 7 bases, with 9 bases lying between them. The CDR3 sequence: CASSTTGNEQFF. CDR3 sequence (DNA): TGTGCCAGCAGCACCACAGGGAATGAGCAGTTCTTC.

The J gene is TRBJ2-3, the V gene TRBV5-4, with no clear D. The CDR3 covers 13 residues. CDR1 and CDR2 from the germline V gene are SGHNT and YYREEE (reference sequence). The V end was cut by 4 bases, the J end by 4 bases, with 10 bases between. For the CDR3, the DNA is TGTGCCAGCAGCACCACCCCGCCAGATACGCAGTATTTT. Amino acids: CASSTTPPDTQYF.

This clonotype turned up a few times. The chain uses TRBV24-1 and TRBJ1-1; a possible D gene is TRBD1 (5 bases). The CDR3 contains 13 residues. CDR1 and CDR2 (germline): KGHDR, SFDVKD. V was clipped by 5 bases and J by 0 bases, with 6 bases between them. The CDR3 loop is CATSAGLNTEAFF. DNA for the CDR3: TGTGCCACCAGTGCAGGGCTGAACACTGAAGCTTTCTTT.

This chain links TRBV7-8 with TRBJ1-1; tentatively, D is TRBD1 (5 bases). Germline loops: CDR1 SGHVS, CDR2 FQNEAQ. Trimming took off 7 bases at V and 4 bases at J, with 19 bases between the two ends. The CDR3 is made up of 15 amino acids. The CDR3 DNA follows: TGTGCCAGCACCTCCAATACAGGAGGGGCCACTGAAGCTTTCTTT. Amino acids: CASTSNTGGATEAFF.

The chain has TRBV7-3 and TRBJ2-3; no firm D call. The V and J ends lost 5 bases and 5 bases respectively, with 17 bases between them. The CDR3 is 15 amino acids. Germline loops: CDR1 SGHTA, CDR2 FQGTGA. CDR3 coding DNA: TGTGCCAGCAGCGTGGTGGCCTCAACCCGAGATACGCAGTATTTT. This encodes CASSVVASTRDTQYF.

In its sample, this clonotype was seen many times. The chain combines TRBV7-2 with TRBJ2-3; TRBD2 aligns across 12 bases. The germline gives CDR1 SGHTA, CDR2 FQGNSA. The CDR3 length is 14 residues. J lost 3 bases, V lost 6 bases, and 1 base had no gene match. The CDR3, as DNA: TGTGCCAGCAGACTAGCGGGAGGAACAGATACGCAGTATTTT. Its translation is CASRLAGGTDTQYF.

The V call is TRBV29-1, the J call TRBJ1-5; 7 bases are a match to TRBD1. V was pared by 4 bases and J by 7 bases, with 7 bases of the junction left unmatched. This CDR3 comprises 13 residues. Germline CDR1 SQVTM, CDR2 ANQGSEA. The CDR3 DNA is TGCAGCGTTGGAACAGGGGCGGGACAGCCCCAGCATTTT. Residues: CSVGTGAGQPQHF.

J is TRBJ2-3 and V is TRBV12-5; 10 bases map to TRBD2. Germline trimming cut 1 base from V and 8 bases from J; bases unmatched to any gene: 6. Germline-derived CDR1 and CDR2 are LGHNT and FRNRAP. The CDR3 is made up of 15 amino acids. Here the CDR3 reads CASGLGGTSEGTQYF. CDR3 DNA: TGTGCTAGTGGTTTGGGAGGGACTAGCGAGGGTACGCAGTATTTT.

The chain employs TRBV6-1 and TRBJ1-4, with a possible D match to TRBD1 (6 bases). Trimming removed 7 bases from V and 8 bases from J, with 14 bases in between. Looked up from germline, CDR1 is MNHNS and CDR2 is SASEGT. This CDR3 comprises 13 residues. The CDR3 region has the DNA TGTGCCAGCAACCCGACAGGTCGAGAAAAACTGTTTTTT. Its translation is CASNPTGREKLFF.

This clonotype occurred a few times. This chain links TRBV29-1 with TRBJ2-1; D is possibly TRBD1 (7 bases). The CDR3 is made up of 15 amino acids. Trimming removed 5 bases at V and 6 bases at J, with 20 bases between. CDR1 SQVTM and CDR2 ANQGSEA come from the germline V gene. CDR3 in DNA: TGCAGCGTTTCCCCCAGGGGGGACCTCATCAATGAGCAGTTCTTC. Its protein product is CSVSPRGDLINEQFF.

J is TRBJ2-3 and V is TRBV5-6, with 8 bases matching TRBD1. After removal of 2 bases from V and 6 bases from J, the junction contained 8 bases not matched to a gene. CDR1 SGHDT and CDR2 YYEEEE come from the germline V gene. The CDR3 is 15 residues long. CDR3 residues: CASSFPDRVIDTQYF. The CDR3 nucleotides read TGTGCCAGCAGCTTTCCGGACAGGGTCATCGATACGCAGTATTTT.

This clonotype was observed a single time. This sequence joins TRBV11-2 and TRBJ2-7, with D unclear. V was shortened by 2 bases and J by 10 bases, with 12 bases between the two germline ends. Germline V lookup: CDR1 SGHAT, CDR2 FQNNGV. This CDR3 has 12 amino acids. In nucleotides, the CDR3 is TGTGCCAGCAGCTTATCGAGTTTGGATCAGTACTTC. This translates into CASSLSSLDQYF.

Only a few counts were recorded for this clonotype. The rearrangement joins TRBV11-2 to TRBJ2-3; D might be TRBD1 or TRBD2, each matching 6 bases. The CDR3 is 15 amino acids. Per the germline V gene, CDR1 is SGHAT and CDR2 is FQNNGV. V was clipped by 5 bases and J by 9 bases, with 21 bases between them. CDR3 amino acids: CASSPTGGGIETQYF. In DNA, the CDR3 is TGTGCCAGCAGCCCGACAGGAGGGGGTATTGAGACGCAGTATTTT.

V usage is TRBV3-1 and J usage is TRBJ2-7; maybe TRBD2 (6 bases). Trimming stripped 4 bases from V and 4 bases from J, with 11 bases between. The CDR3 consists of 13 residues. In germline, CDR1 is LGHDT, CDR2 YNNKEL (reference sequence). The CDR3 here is CASSLGRNYEQYF. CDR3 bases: TGTGCCAGCAGCCTAGGGAGGAATTACGAGCAGTACTTC.

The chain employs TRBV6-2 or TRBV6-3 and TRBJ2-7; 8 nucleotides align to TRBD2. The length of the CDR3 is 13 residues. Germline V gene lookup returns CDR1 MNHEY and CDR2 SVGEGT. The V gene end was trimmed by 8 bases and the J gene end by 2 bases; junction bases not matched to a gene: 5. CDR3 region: CASSPGGTYEQYV. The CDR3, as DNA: TGTGCCAGCTCCCCGGGAGGGACCTACGAGCAGTACGTC.

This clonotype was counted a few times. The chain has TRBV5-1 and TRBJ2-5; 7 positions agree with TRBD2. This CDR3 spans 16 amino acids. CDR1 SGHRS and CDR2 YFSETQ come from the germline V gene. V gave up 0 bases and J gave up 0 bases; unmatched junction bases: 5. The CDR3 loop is CASSLVGSGYQETQYF. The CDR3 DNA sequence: TGCGCCAGCAGCTTGGTTGGTAGCGGGTACCAAGAGACCCAGTACTTC.

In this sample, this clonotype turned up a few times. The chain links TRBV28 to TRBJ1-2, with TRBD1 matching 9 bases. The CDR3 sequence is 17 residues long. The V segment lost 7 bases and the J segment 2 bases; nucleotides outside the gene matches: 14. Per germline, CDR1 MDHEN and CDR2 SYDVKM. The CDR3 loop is CASMSAFRDRVNYGYTF. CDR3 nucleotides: TGTGCCAGCATGTCGGCATTCCGGGACAGGGTGAACTATGGCTACACCTTC.

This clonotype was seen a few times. Here the CDR3 DNA reads TGTGCCAGCAGCCAGGGACAGATGAACACTGAAGCTTTCTTT. Residues: CASSQGQMNTEAFF. V is TRBV6-6 and J is TRBJ1-1, with 7 bases aligning to TRBD1. CDR3 size: 14 residues. After removal of 6 bases from V and 0 bases from J, the junction contained 4 bases not matched to a gene. Germline CDR1 and CDR2: MNHNY and SVGAGI (reference sequence).